The sequence of this TCR beta chain was determined in a study of spatial heterogeneity in lung cancer. Overall study context: In raw reads, more than 8.5 appearances on average were recorded for each unique TCR and UMI combination.

As for time point: sample taken at primary tumor resection. Germline V gene data show CDR1 as LGHDT and CDR2 as YNNKEL (reference sequence). Deletions cut 4 bases from V and 1 base from J, with 16 bases between. The CDR3 is 16 amino acids. TCRdb analysed the 5' RACE reads with MiXCR anew, one entry per CDR3 protein. The repertoire has some 7,800 distinct CDR3 sequences, about 9.1% of them found once; the top ten carry 45% to 55%. The origin of this receptor is a male donor with early-stage non-small cell lung cancer. The specimen was PBMCs, collected at surgery. The gene calls are TRBV3-1 and TRBJ2-5; D might be TRBD2 (5 bases). Here the CDR3 reads CASSRTSARAQETQYF. The CDR3 DNA reads as TGTGCCAGCAGCCGTACCTCAGCGAGGGCCCAAGAGACCCAGTACTTC.